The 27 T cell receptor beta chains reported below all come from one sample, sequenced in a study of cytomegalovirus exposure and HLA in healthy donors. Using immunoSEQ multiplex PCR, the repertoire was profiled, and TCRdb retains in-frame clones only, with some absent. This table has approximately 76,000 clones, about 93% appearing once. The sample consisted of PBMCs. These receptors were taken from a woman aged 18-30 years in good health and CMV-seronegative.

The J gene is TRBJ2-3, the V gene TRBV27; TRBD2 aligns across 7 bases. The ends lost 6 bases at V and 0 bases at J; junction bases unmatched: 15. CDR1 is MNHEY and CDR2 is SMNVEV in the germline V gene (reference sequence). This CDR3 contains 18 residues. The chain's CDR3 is CASSGVTSAEASTDTQYF. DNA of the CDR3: TGTGCCAGCAGCGGAGTTACTAGCGCAGAAGCTAGCACAGATACGCAGTATTTT.

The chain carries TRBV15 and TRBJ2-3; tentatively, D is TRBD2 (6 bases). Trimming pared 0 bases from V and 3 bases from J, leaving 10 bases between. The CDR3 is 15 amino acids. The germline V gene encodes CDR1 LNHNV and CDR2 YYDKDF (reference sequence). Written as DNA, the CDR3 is TGTGCCACCAGCAGAGACGGCGGGGAGACAGATACGCAGTATTTT. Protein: CATSRDGGETDTQYF.

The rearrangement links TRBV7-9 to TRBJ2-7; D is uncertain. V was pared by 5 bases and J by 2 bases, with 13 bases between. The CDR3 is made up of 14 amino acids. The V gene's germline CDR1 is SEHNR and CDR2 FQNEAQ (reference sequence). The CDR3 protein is CASSQTSLAYEQYF. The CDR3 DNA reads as TGTGCCAGCAGCCAAACAAGCCTAGCCTACGAGCAGTACTTC.

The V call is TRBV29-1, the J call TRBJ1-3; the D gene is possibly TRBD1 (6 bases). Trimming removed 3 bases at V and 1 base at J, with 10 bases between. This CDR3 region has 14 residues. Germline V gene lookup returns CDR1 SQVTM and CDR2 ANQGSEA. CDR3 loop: CSVENRESGNTIYF. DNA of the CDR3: TGCAGCGTTGAGAACAGGGAATCTGGAAACACCATATATTTT.

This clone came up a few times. The DNA of the CDR3 is TGCGCCAGCAGCTCCCACAGGGGGCGCGTCGCAGATACGCAGTATTTT. It yields the protein CASSSHRGRVADTQYF. The J gene is TRBJ2-3, the V gene TRBV5-1; TRBD1 matches at 9 bases. The trim removed 3 bases at V and 4 bases at J, leaving 9 bases unmatched. The CDR3 length is 16 residues. In germline, CDR1 is SGHRS, CDR2 YFSETQ. The full variable domain, its missing parts supplied by reference TRBV5-1 and TRBJ2-3, is KAGVTQTPRYLIKTRGQQVTLSCSPISGHRSVSWYQQTPGQGLQFLFEYFSETQRNKGNFPGRFSGRQFSNSRSEMNVSTLELGDSALYLCASSSHRGRVADTQYFGPGTRLTVL.

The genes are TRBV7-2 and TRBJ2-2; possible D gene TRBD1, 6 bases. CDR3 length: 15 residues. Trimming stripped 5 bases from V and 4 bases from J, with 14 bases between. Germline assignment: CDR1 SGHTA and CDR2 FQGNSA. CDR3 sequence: CASSVTGHSTGELFF. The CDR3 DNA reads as TGTGCCAGCAGCGTAACGGGACACTCCACCGGGGAGCTGTTTTTT.

The CDR3 loop reads CASMATPTRETQYF. CDR3 DNA sequence: TGTGCCAGCATGGCGACCCCTACGCGGGAGACCCAGTACTTC. The chain combines TRBV6-1 with TRBJ2-5; D ambiguous. The CDR3 contains 14 residues. V lost 7 bases and J lost 5, with 17 bases in between. CDR1 and CDR2 from the germline V gene are MNHNS and SASEGT.

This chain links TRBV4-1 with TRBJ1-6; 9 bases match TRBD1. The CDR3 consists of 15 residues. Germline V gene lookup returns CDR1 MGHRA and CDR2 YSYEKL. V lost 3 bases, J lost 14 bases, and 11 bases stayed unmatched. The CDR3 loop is CASSQPLGQGITLHF. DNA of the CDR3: TGCGCCAGCAGCCAGCCCCTCGGACAGGGGATAACCCTCCACTTT.

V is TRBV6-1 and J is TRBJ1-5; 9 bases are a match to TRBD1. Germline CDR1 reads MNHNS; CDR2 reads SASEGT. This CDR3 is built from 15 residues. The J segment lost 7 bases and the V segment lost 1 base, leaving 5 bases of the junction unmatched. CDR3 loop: CASSEEGQGFQPQHF. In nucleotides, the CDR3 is TGTGCCAGCAGTGAAGAGGGACAGGGCTTCCAGCCCCAGCATTTT.

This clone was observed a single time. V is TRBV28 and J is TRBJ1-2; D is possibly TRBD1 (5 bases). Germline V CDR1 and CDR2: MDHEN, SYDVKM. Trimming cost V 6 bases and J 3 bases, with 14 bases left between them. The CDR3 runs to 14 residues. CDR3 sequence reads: CASSSGQGDYGYTF. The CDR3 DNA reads TGTGCCAGCAGCTCCGGCCAGGGCGACTATGGCTACACCTTC.

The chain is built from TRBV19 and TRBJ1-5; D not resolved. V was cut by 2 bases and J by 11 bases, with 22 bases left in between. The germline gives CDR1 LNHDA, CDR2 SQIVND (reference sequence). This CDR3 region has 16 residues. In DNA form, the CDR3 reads TGTGCCAGTAGTATAATTGGAACGGGGAAGCAATCAGCCCAGCATTTT. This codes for CASSIIGTGKQSAQHF.

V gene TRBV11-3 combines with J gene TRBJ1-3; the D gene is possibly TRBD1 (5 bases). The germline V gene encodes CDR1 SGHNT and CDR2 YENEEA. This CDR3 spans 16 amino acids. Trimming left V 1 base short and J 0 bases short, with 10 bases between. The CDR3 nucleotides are TGTGCCAGCAGCTTAGGGCAGGGCCTCTCTGGAAACACCATATATTTT. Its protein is CASSLGQGLSGNTIYF.

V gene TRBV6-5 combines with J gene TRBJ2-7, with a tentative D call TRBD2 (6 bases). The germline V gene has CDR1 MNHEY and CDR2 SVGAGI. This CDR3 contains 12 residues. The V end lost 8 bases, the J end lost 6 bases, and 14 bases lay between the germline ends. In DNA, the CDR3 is TGTGCCAGCGGGAGGCCGGTTGGCGAGCAGTACTTC. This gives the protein CASGRPVGEQYF.

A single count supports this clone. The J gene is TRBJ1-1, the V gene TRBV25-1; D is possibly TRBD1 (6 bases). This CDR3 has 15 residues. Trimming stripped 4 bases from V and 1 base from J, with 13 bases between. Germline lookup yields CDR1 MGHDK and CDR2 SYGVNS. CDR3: CASSGLTGSNTEAFF. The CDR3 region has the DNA TGTGCCAGCAGTGGTTTGACAGGATCGAACACTGAAGCTTTCTTT.

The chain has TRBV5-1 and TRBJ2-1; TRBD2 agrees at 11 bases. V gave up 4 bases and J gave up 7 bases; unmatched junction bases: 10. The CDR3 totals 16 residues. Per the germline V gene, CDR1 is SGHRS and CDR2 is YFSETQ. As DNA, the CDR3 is TGCGCCAGCAGCCCTAATTTAGCGGGAGGGTCAAATGAGCAGTTCTTC. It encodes CASSPNLAGGSNEQFF.

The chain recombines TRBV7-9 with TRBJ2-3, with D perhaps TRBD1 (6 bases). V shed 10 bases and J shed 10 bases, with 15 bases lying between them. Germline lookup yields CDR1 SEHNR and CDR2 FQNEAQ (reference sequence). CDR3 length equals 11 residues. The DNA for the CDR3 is TGTGCCACCCCGACAGGAAATGCGCAGTATTTT. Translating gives CATPTGNAQYF.

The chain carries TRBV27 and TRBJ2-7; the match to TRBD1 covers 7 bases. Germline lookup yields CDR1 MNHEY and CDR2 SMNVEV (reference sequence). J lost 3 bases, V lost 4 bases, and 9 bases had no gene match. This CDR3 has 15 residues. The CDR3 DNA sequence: TGTGCCAGCAGTTCAACAGGGGCCTCGGGCTACGAGCAGTACTTC. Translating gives CASSSTGASGYEQYF.

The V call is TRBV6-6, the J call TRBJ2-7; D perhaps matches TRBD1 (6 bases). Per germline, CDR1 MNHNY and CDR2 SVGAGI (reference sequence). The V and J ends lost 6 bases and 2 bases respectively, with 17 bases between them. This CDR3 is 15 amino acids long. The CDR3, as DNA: TGTGCCAGCAGCCCGGGGACAACCACCACCTACGAGCAGTACTTC. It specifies CASSPGTTTTYEQYF.

DNA for the CDR3: TGCGCCAGCAGCTTAGGCGGGACGGGGAAAGAGACCCAGTACTTC. It codes for CASSLGGTGKETQYF. The V gene is TRBV5-1, the J gene TRBJ2-5, with D maybe TRBD2 (6 bases). CDR1 SGHRS and CDR2 YFSETQ come from the germline V gene. V shed 2 bases and J shed 3 bases, with 14 bases lying between them. This CDR3 has 15 amino acids.

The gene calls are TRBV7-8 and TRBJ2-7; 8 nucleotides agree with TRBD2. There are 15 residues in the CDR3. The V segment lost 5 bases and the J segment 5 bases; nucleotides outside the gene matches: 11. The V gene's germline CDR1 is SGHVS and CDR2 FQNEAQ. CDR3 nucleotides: TGTGCCAGCAGCCCTCGGGGGGGTTTCCGAGACGAGCAGTACTTC. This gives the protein CASSPRGGFRDEQYF.

CDR3 residues: CASKWTNQETQYF. The CDR3, as DNA: TGTGCCAGCAAGTGGACAAATCAAGAGACCCAGTACTTC. The chain couples TRBV27 to TRBJ2-5, with D tentatively TRBD1 (5 bases). V dropped 7 bases and J dropped 2 bases, with 11 bases sitting between them. From germline, CDR1 is MNHEY and CDR2 SMNVEV (reference sequence). The CDR3 length is 13 residues.

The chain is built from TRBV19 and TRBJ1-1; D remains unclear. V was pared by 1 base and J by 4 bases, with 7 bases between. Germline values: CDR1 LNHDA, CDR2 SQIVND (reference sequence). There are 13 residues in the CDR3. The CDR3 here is CASSIVAGTEAFF. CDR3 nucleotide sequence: TGTGCCAGTAGTATAGTTGCAGGCACTGAAGCTTTCTTT.

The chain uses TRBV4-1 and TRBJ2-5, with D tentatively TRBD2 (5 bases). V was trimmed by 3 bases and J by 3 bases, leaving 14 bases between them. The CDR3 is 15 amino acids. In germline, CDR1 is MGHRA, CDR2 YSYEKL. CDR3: CASSHPLLGKETQYF. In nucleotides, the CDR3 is TGCGCCAGCAGCCACCCCCTACTAGGGAAAGAGACCCAGTACTTC.

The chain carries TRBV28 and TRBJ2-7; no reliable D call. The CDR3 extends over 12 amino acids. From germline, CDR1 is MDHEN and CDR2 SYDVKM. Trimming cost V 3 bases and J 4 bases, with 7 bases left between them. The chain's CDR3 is CASSLADYEQYF. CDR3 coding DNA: TGTGCCAGCAGTTTGGCCGATTACGAGCAGTACTTC.

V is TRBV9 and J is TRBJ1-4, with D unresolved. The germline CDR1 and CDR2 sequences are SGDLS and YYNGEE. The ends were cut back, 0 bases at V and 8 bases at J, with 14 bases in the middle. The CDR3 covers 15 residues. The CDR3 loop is CASSVDGRFSEKLFF. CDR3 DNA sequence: TGTGCCAGCAGCGTAGATGGCAGGTTTTCGGAAAAACTGTTTTTT. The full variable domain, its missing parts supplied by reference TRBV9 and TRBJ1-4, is DSGVTQTPKHLITATGQRVTLRCSPRSGDLSVYWYQQSLDQGLQFLIQYYNGEERAKGNILERFSAQQFPDLHSELNLSSLELGDSALYFCASSVDGRFSEKLFFGSGTQLSVL.

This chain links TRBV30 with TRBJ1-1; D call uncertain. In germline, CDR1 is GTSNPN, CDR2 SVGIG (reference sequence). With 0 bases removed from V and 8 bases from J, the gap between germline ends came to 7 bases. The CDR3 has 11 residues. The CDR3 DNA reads TGTGCCTGGAGTGTACGAGGGGAAGCTTTCTTT. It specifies CAWSVRGEAFF.

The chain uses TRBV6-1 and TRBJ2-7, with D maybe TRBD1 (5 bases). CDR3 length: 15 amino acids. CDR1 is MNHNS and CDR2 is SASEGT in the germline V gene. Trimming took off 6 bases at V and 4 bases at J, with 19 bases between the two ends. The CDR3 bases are TGTGCCAGCAGAGGGGTCGGGTCCTCCAATTACGAGCAGTACTTC. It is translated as CASRGVGSSNYEQYF.